The rows below give T cell receptor beta chains drawn from one sample of a study of blood T cell repertoires in COVID-19. Some clones are missing from TCRdb's copy, which holds only in-frame ones; the method was immunoSEQ multiplex PCR. The top ten clones hold about 1.7% of a sample with approximately 230,000 clones, 85% to 90% of them seen once. Material for sequencing was PBMCs or T cells enriched from blood (not recorded which). Every receptor here comes from a man in his forties or fifties who had recovered from COVID-19. Each CDR3 is given with its conserved first and last residue. A D gene is named only where the DNA matches it firmly. Not all rows give a size; the values are once, few, many and, for expanded clones, a class.

abundance | j_gene | v_gene | d_gene | CDR3aa | CDR3nt
NA | TRBJ1-2 | TRBV30 | NA | CGHYLGGYTF | TGTGGTCACTATCTAGGTGGCTACACCTTC
NA | TRBJ1-6 | TRBV5-6 | NA | CASRLGGSPLHF | TGTGCCAGCAGACTGGGGGGGTCACCCCTCCACTTT
NA | TRBJ1-1 | TRBV2 | TRBD1 | CASRRQGYTEAFF | TGTGCCAGCAGAAGACAGGGCTACACTGAAGCTTTCTTT
NA | TRBJ2-5 | TRBV27 | NA | CASTGGRETQYF | TGTGCCAGCACAGGGGGGCGAGAGACCCAGTACTTC
NA | TRBJ1-5 | TRBV19 | NA | CASSIDHGGSNQPQHF | TGTGCCAGTAGTATAGATCACGGGGGTAGCAATCAGCCCCAGCATTTT
NA | TRBJ1-5 | TRBV5-8 | TRBD1 | CASSFRQGGNQPQHF | TGTGCCAGCAGCTTTAGACAGGGTGGTAATCAGCCCCAGCATTTT
NA | TRBJ2-7 | TRBV5-4 | NA | CASSLAMAGDISLDF | TGTGCCAGCAGCTTGGCTATGGCAGGGGACATCTCCTTGGACTTC
NA | TRBJ2-7 | TRBV2 | TRBD2 | CASTQGPIGTSGYEQYF | TGTGCCAGCACCCAAGGGCCCATCGGGACTAGCGGATACGAGCAGTACTTC
NA | TRBJ1-6 | TRBV11-2 | TRBD1 | CASSLGTGVSPLHF | TGTGCCAGCAGCCTCGGGACAGGGGTATCACCCCTCCACTTT
NA | TRBJ1-2 | TRBV7-8 | TRBD1 | CASSPRTGQGGAGYTF | TGTGCCAGCAGCCCTAGAACGGGACAGGGTGGGGCAGGCTACACCTTC
NA | TRBJ1-4 | TRBV30 | TRBD1 | CAWSAGQGEEKLFF | TGTGCCTGGAGTGCGGGACAGGGTGAGGAAAAACTGTTTTTT
NA | TRBJ2-3 | TRBV5-1 | TRBD2 | CASSLRSLAGGTGTDTQYF | TGCGCCAGCAGCCTAAGGTCCCTAGCGGGGGGCACGGGCACAGATACGCAGTATTTT
once | TRBJ2-7 | TRBV5-1 | TRBD1 | CASSSQTGTGGYEQYF | TGCGCCAGCAGCAGTCAAACCGGGACAGGGGGGTACGAGCAGTACTTC
NA | TRBJ2-7 | TRBV6-5 | NA | CATTPPSDTYEQYF | TGTGCCACCACCCCCCCTTCTGACACGTACGAGCAGTACTTC
NA | TRBJ1-3 | TRBV6-5 | NA | CASSYTGGNTIYF | TGTGCCAGCAGTTACACAGGGGGAAACACCATATATTTT
NA | TRBJ2-5 | TRBV5-1 | NA | CASSLGGAIQETQYF | TGCGCCAGCAGCTTGGGCGGGGCTATCCAAGAGACCCAGTACTTC
NA | TRBJ1-2 | TRBV2 | NA | CASSELAARGLRYGYTF | TGTGCCAGCAGTGAATTGGCCGCCAGGGGATTACGCTATGGCTACACCTTC
NA | TRBJ1-6 | TRBV12-3/TRBV12-4 | NA | CASSLAENSPLHF | TGTGCCAGCAGTTTAGCCGAGAATTCACCCCTCCACTTT
NA | TRBJ1-6 | TRBV7-8 | TRBD1 | CASSPRTGDNSPLHF | TGTGCCAGCAGCCCGAGGACAGGGGATAATTCACCCCTCCACTTT
NA | TRBJ1-5 | TRBV30 | TRBD1 | CAWSVLDRGIQPQHF | TGTGCCTGGAGTGTACTAGACAGGGGTATTCAGCCCCAGCATTTT
NA | TRBJ2-7 | TRBV30 | NA | CAWLSPTYEQYF | TGTGCCTGGCTAAGCCCGACCTACGAGCAGTACTTC
NA | TRBJ2-1 | TRBV11-3 | NA | CASSLIPFNEQFF | TGTGCCAGCAGCTTAATCCCATTTAATGAGCAGTTCTTC
once | TRBJ1-3 | TRBV7-8 | NA | CASSFQEGGNTIYF | TGTGCCAGCAGCTTTCAGGAAGGTGGAAACACCATATATTTT
NA | TRBJ2-3 | TRBV12-5 | NA | CASGLSLTDTQYF | TGTGCTAGTGGTTTAAGCCTCACAGATACGCAGTATTTT
NA | TRBJ2-1 | TRBV15 | NA | CATSSTSSGRSYNEQFF | NA
NA | TRBJ2-1 | TRBV3-1/TRBV3-2 | TRBD1 | CASSQRRQGGYNEQFF | TGTGCCAGCAGTCAACGGCGACAGGGGGGTTACAATGAGCAGTTCTTC
NA | TRBJ1-4 | TRBV7-8 | NA | CASSSGRETATNEKLFF | TGTGCCAGCAGCTCGGGGAGGGAAACTGCAACTAATGAAAAACTGTTTTTT
NA | TRBJ2-3 | TRBV5-1 | TRBD2 | CASSPSGSTDTQYF | TGCGCCAGCAGCCCTAGCGGGAGCACAGATACGCAGTATTTT
NA | TRBJ2-3 | TRBV13 | NA | CASSPAGRYTDTQYF | TGTGCCAGCAGCCCTGCGGGCAGATACACAGATACGCAGTATTTT
NA | TRBJ1-2 | TRBV27 | TRBD1 | CASSLQGADYGYTF | TGTGCCAGCAGTTTACAGGGGGCTGACTATGGCTACACCTTC
once | TRBJ1-6 | TRBV5-1 | TRBD1 | CASSLDQGGNSPLHF | TGCGCCAGCAGCTTAGACCAGGGGGGCAATTCACCCCTCCACTTT
few | TRBJ1-2 | TRBV4-3 | NA | CASSQAGPVQGEGYTF | TGCGCCAGCAGCCAAGCCGGCCCCGTACAGGGCGAAGGCTACACCTTC
NA | TRBJ2-7 | TRBV18 | TRBD1 | CASSPNTGTGGHEQYF | TGTGCCAGCTCACCGAATACCGGGACAGGGGGCCACGAGCAGTACTTC
NA | TRBJ2-7 | TRBV18 | TRBD2 | CASSPGTTSSYEQYF | TGTGCCAGCTCACCGGGGACTACCAGCTCCTACGAGCAGTACTTC
NA | TRBJ2-7 | TRBV13 | TRBD2 | CASSSSGGLYEQYF | TGTGCCAGCAGCTCGAGCGGGGGGCTCTACGAGCAGTACTTC
NA | TRBJ1-4 | TRBV11-2 | NA | CASSGQLAEKLFF | TGTGCCAGCAGCGGGCAGCTGGCCGAAAAACTGTTTTTT
NA | TRBJ2-2 | TRBV6-2/TRBV6-3 | TRBD2 | CASSYYIGTRSSGELFF | TGTGCCAGCAGTTACTATATTGGGACTAGATCTTCCGGGGAGCTGTTTTTT
many | TRBJ2-5 | TRBV13 | TRBD1 | CASSIGQGLGETQYF | TGTGCCAGCAGCATCGGACAGGGGTTGGGAGAGACCCAGTACTTC
NA | TRBJ1-2 | TRBV19 | NA | CASSIAGYGYTF | TGTGCCAGTAGTATAGCCGGTTATGGCTACACCTTC
NA | TRBJ2-2 | TRBV29-1 | TRBD2 | CSAELAGGPIGTGELFF | TGCAGCGCCGAACTAGCGGGGGGGCCAATCGGCACCGGGGAGCTGTTTTTT
once | TRBJ2-1 | TRBV28 | TRBD2 | CASRTSGGPYNEQFF | TGTGCCAGCAGGACTTCGGGGGGGCCTTACAATGAGCAGTTCTTC
NA | TRBJ1-1 | TRBV12-3/TRBV12-4 | NA | CASSFTQREAFF | TGTGCCAGCAGTTTTACGCAGCGAGAAGCTTTCTTT
NA | TRBJ2-2 | TRBV4-1 | TRBD1 | CASSRGQGTSTGELFF | TGCGCCAGCAGCCGTGGACAGGGCACGAGCACCGGGGAGCTGTTTTTT